Below, one T cell receptor beta chain is given with its context. The source of the sample is a study of control samples from healthy donors and cancer patients. Sequenced by immunoSEQ multiplex PCR; TCRdb stores in-frame clones only, minus some. This table lists about 210,000 clones. The CDR3 runs 15 residues. The V gene's germline CDR1 is SGHNT and CDR2 YENEEA. Trimming shortened V by 5 bases and J by 5 bases, and 18 bases separated the two germline ends. The rearrangement joins TRBV11-3 to TRBJ2-5, with D possibly being TRBD2 (6 bases). The origin of this receptor is a woman in her thirties in good health. The specimen sequenced was blood. The CDR3 nucleotides are TGTGCCAGCAGCCCGGGAGATGTAGTTGGGGAGACCCAGTACTTC. This codes for CASSPGDVVGETQYF.